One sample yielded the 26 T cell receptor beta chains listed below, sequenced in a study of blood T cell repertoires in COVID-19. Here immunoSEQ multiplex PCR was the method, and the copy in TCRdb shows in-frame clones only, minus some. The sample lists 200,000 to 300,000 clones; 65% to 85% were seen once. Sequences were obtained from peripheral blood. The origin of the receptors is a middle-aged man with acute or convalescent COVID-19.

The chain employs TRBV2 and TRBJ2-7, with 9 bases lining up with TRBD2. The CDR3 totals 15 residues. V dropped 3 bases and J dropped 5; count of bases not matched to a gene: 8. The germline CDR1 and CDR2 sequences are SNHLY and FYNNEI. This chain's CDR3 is CASSDLSAGGHEQYF. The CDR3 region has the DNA TGTGCCAGCAGTGACCTCTCGGCGGGAGGGCACGAGCAGTACTTC.

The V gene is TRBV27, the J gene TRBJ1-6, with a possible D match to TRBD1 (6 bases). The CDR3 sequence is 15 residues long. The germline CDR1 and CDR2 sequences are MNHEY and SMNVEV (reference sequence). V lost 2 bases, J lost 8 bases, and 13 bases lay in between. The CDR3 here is CASSLRGRGDSPLHF. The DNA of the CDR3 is TGTGCCAGCAGTTTAAGGGGCAGGGGCGATTCACCCCTCCACTTT.

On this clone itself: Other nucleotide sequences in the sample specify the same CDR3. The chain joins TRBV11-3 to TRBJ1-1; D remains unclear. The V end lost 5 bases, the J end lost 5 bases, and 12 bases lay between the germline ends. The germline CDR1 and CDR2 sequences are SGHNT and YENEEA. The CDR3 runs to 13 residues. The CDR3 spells CASSLGPGTEAFF. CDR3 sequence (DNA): TGTGCCAGCAGCCTAGGACCGGGGACTGAAGCTTTCTTT.

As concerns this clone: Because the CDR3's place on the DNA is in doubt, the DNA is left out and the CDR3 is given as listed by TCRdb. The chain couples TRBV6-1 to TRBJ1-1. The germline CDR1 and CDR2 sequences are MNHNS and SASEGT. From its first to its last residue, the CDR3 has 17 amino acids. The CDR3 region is CASSARGVWRGNTEAFF.

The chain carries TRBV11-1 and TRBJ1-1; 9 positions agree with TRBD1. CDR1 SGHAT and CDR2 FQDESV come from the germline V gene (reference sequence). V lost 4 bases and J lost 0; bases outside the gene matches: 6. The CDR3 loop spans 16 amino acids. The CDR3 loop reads CASSSTGTGMNTEAFF. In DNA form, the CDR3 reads TGTGCCAGCAGCTCCACCGGGACAGGGATGAACACTGAAGCTTTCTTT.

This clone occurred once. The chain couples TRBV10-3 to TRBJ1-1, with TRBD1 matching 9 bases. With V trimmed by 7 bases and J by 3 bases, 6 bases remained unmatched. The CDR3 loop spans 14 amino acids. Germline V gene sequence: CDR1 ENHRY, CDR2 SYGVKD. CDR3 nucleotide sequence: TGTGCCATCAATGACAGGGGGTCGGACACTGAAGCTTTCTTT. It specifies CAINDRGSDTEAFF.

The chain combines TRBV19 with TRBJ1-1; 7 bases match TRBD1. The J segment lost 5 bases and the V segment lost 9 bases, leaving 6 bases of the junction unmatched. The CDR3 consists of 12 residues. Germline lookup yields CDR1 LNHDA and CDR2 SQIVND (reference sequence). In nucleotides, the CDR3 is TGTGCCAGCACACAGGGGTTGACTGAAGCTTTCTTT. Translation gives CASTQGLTEAFF.

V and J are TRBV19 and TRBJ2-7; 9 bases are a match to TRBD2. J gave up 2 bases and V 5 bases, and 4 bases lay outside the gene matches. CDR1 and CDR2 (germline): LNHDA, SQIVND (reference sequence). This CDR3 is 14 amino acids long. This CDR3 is CASSRREGPYEQYF. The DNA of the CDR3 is TGTGCCAGTAGTCGGCGGGAGGGCCCCTACGAGCAGTACTTC. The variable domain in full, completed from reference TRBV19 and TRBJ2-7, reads DGGITQSPKYLFRKEGQNVTLSCEQNLNHDAMYWYRQDPGQGLRLIYYSQIVNDFQKGDIAEGYSVSREKKESFPLTVTSAQKNPTAFYLCASSRREGPYEQYFGPGTRLTVT.

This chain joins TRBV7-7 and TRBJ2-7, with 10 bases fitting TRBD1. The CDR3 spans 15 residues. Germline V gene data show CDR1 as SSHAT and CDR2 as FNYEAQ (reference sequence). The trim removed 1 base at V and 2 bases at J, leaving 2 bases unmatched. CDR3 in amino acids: CASSLDGTGAYEQYF. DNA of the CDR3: TGTGCCAGCAGCTTAGATGGGACAGGGGCCTACGAGCAGTACTTC.

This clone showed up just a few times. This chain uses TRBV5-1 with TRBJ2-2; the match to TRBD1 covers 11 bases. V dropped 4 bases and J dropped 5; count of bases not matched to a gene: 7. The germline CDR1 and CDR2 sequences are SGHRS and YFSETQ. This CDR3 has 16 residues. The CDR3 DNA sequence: TGCGCCAGCAGCCAAGGGACAGGGGGAGGAACCGGGGAGCTGTTTTTT. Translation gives CASSQGTGGGTGELFF. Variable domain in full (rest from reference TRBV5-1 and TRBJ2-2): KAGVTQTPRYLIKTRGQQVTLSCSPISGHRSVSWYQQTPGQGLQFLFEYFSETQRNKGNFPGRFSGRQFSNSRSEMNVSTLELGDSALYLCASSQGTGGGTGELFFGEGSRLTVL.

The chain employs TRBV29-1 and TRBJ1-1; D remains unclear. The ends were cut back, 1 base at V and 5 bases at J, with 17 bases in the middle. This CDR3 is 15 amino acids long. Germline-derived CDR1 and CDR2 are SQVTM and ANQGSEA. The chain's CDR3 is CSVEAPPVFVTEAFF. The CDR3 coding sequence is TGCAGCGTTGAAGCCCCCCCAGTATTTGTGACTGAAGCTTTCTTT.

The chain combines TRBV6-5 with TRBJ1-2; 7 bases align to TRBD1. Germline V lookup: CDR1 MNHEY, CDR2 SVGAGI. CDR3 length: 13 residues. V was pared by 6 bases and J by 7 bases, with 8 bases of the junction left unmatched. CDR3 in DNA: TGTGCCAGCAGACCCACAGGGGTGGGTGGCTACACCTTC. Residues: CASRPTGVGGYTF.

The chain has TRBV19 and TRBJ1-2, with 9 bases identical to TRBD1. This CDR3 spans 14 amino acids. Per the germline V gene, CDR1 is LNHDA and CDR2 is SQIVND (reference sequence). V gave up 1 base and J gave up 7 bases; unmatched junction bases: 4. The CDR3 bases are TGTGCCAGTAGTATAGGGTACAGGGGGCTTGGCTACACCTTC. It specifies CASSIGYRGLGYTF. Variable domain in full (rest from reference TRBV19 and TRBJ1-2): DGGITQSPKYLFRKEGQNVTLSCEQNLNHDAMYWYRQDPGQGLRLIYYSQIVNDFQKGDIAEGYSVSREKKESFPLTVTSAQKNPTAFYLCASSIGYRGLGYTFGSGTRLTVV.

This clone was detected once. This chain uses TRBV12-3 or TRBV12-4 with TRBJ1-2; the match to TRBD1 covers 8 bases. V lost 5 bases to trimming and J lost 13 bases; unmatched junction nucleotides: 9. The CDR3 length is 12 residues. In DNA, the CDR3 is TGTGCCAGCAGTCCCGGCGACAGGGGCCGCACCTTC. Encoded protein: CASSPGDRGRTF.

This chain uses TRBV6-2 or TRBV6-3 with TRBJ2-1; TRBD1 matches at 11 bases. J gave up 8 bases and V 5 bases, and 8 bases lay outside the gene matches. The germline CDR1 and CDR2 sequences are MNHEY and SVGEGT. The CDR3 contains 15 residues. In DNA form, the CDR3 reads TGTGCCAGCAGTAACCCGGGACAGGGGGTGGATGAGCAGTTCTTC. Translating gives CASSNPGQGVDEQFF.

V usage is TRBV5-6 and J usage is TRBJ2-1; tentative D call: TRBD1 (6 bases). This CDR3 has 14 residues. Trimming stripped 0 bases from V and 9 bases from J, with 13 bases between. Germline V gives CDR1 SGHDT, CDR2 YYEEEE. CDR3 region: CASSLGGTMSEQFF. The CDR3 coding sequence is TGTGCCAGCAGCTTGGGGGGGACAATGAGTGAGCAGTTCTTC.

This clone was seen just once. CDR3 DNA: TGTGCCAGCAGTTGGACAGGGGGAGAGGGCTACACCTTC. It codes for CASSWTGGEGYTF. The chain links TRBV2 to TRBJ1-2; 10 bases map to TRBD1. Germline V gene sequence: CDR1 SNHLY, CDR2 FYNNEI. The junction had 5 bases not matched to a gene; V was cut back by 5 bases and J by 8 bases. This CDR3 region has 13 residues.

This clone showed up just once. CDR3 coding DNA: TGTGCCAGCAGTTCCTTTACAGGGAGAAATTCACCCCTCCACTTT. Its translation is CASSSFTGRNSPLHF. This sequence joins TRBV27 and TRBJ1-6, with D tentatively TRBD1 (6 bases). Germline V gene lookup returns CDR1 MNHEY and CDR2 SMNVEV (reference sequence). The germline V and J ends were trimmed by 4 bases and 7 bases, with 14 bases remaining between them. The CDR3 sequence is 15 residues long.

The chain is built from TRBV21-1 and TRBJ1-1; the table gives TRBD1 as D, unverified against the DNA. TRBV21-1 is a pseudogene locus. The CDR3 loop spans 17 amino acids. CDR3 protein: CATWKDRENILNTEAFF. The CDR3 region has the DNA TGTGCCACCTGGAAAGACAGGGAGAATATCTTGAACACTGAAGCTTTCTTT.

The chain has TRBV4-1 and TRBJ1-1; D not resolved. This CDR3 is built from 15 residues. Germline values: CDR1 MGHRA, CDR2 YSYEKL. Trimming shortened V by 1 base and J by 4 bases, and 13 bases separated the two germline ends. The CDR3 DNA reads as TGCGCCAGCAGCCAAGGCCCGGAGGTTCGCACTGAAGCTTTCTTT. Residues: CASSQGPEVRTEAFF.

The CDR3 region has the DNA TGTGCCAGCTCACCGAGGACAGGGGCGGGGGAGCAGTACTTC. It is translated as CASSPRTGAGEQYF. V gene TRBV18 combines with J gene TRBJ2-7; 9 positions agree with TRBD1. From germline, CDR1 is KGHSH and CDR2 LQKENI. J gave up 7 bases and V 3 bases, and 7 bases lay outside the gene matches. This CDR3 contains 14 residues.

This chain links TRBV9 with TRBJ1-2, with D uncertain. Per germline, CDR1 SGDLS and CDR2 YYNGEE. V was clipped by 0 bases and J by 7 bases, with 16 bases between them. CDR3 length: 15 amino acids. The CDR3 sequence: CASSVDHDGSFGYTF. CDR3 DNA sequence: TGTGCCAGCAGCGTAGATCACGACGGGAGCTTTGGCTACACCTTC. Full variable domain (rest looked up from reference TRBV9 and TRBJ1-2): DSGVTQTPKHLITATGQRVTLRCSPRSGDLSVYWYQQSLDQGLQFLIQYYNGEERAKGNILERFSAQQFPDLHSELNLSSLELGDSALYFCASSVDHDGSFGYTFGSGTRLTVV.

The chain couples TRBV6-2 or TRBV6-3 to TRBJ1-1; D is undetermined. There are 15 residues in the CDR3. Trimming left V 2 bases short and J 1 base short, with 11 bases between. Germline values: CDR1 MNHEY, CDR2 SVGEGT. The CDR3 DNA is TGTGCCAGCAGTTACCCTTTCGGCGGGAACACTGAAGCTTTCTTT. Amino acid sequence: CASSYPFGGNTEAFF.

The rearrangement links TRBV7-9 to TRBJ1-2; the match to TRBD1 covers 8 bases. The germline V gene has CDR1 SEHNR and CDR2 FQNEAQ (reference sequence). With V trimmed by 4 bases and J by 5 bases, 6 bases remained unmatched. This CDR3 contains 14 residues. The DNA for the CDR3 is TGTGCCAGCAGCTCCACGACAGGGGAATATGGCTACACCTTC. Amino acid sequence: CASSSTTGEYGYTF. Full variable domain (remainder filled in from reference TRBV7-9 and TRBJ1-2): DTGVSQNPRHKITKRGQNVTFRCDPISEHNRLYWYRQTLGQGPEFLTYFQNEAQLEKSRLLSDRFSAERPKGSFSTLEIQRTEQGDSAMYLCASSSTTGEYGYTFGSGTRLTVV.

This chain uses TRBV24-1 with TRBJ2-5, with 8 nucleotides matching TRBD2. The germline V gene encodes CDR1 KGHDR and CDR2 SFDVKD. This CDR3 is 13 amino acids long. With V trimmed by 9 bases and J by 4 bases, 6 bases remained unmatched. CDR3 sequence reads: CATQSGSRETQYF. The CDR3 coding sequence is TGTGCCACCCAGAGCGGGAGTCGAGAGACCCAGTACTTC.

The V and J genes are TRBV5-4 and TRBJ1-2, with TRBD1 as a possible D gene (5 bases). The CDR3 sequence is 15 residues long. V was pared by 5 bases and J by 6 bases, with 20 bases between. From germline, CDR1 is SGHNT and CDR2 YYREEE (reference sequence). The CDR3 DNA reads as TGTGCCAGCAGTAACAGGATAGCGGCAGTGAATGGCTACACCTTC. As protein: CASSNRIAAVNGYTF.